The entry below gives a single T cell receptor (beta chain) sequence along with its context. Its antigen is currently unknown. This sample stems from a study of CD8 T cells in ankylosing spondylitis. Study outcomes and limitations: Relatively rare in peripheral blood, disease-linked clones were also CD8+. It was reported that disease-linked clones were significantly enriched in matched ankylosing spondylitis synovial fluid. A motif in TCR beta, a set of several highly homologous variants, appeared characteristic of ankylosing spondylitis blood.

In making TCR beta libraries, quantitative 5'-RACE with molecular barcodes was used. TCRdb itself ran the 5' RACE reads through MiXCR, one entry per CDR3 protein. Of 150,000 to 200,000 distinct CDR3 sequences listed, approximately 10% were seen once; the top ten hold roughly 28%. Germline loops: CDR1 MNHEY, CDR2 SMNVEV (reference sequence). Trimming left V 6 bases short and J 8 bases short, with 16 bases between. The CDR3 runs to 14 residues. The chain uses TRBV27 and TRBJ1-4; D perhaps matches TRBD1 (5 bases). Sequencing was performed on blood, either unsorted or a sorted T cell fraction (not recorded which). The clonotype originates from a male donor with ankylosing spondylitis or in good health (not recorded which). The CDR3 reads CASSPARAGEKLFF. In nucleotides, the CDR3 is TGTGCCAGCAGCCCAGCCAGGGCCGGCGAAAAACTGTTTTTT. Together with reference TRBV27 and TRBJ1-4, the CDR3 gives the full variable domain: EAQVTQNPRYLITVTGKKLTVTCSQNMNHEYMSWYRQDPGLGLRQIYYSMNVEVTDKGDVPEGYKVSRKEKRNFPLILESPSPNQTSLYFCASSPARAGEKLFFGSGTQLSVL.